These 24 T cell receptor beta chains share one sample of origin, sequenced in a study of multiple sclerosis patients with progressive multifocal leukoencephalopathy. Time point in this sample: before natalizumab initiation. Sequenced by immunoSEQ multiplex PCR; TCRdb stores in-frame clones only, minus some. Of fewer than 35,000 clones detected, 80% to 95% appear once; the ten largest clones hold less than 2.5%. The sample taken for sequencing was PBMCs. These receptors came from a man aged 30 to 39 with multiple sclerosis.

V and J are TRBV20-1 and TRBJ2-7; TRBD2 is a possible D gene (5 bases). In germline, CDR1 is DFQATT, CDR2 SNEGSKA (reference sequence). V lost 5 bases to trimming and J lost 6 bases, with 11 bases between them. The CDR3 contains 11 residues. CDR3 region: CSALDFPEQYF. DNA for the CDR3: TGCAGTGCTCTGGACTTCCCCGAGCAGTACTTC.

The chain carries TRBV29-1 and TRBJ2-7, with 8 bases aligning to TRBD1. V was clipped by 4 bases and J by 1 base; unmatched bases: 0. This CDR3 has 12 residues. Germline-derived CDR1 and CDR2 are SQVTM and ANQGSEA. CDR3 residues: CSVGQGSYEQYV. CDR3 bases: TGCAGCGTTGGACAGGGGTCCTACGAGCAGTACGTC.

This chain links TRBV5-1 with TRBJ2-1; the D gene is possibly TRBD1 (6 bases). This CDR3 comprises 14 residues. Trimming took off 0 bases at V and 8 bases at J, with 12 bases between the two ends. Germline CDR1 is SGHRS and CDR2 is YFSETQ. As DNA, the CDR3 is TGCGCCAGCAGCTTGGCCGGACAGATCCATGAGCAGTTCTTC. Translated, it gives CASSLAGQIHEQFF.

The DNA for the CDR3 is TGTGCCTGGACGGGACAGGCTAGCTCCTACGAGCAGTACTTC. Protein sequence: CAWTGQASSYEQYF. V is TRBV30 and J is TRBJ2-7; 8 nucleotides match TRBD1. The ends lost 4 bases at V and 0 bases at J; junction bases unmatched: 5. The CDR3 totals 14 residues. CDR1 GTSNPN and CDR2 SVGIG come from the germline V gene (reference sequence).

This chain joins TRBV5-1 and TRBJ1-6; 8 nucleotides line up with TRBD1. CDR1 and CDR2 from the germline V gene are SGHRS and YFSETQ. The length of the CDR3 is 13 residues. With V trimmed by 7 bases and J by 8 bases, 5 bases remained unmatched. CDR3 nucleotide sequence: TGCGCCAGCCGGGACAGGCTGGATTCACCCCTCCACTTT. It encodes CASRDRLDSPLHF.

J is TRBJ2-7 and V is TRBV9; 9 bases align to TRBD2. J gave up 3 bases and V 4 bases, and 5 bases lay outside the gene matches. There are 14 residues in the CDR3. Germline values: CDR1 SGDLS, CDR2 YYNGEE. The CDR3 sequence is CASSLGTSSYEQYF. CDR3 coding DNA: TGTGCCAGCAGCCTTGGGACTAGCAGCTACGAGCAGTACTTC.

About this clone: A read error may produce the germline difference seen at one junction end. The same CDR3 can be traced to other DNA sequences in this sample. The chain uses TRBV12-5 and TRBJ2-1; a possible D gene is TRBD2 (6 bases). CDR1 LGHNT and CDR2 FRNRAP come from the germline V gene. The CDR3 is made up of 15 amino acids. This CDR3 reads CASGLAGTPINEQFF. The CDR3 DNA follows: TGTGCTAGTGGGTTGGCCGGGACTCCAATCAATGAGCAGTTCTTC.

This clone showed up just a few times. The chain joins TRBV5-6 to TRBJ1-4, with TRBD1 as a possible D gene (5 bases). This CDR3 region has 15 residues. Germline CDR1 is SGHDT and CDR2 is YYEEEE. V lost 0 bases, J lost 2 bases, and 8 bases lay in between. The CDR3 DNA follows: TGTGCCAGCAGCTTGGCGGGGGGGACTAATGAAAAACTGTTTTTT. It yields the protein CASSLAGGTNEKLFF.

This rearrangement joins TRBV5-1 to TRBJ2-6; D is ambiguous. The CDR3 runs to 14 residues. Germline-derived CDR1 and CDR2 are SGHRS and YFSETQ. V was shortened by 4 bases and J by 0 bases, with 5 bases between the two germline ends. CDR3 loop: CASSIPSGANVLTF. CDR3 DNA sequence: TGCGCCAGCAGCATCCCCTCTGGGGCCAACGTCCTGACTTTC. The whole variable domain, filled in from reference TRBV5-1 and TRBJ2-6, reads KAGVTQTPRYLIKTRGQQVTLSCSPISGHRSVSWYQQTPGQGLQFLFEYFSETQRNKGNFPGRFSGRQFSNSRSEMNVSTLELGDSALYLCASSIPSGANVLTFGAGSRLTVL.

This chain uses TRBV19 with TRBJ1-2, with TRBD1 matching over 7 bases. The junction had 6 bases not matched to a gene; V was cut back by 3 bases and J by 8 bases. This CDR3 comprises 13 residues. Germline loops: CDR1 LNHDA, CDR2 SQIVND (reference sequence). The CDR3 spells CASSITGAAGYTF. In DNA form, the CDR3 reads TGTGCCAGTAGTATCACAGGGGCTGCGGGCTACACCTTC.

The CDR3 bases are TGCGCCAGCAGCCAACTCTACGACGTTGGCAATCAGCCCCAGCATTTT. Translating gives CASSQLYDVGNQPQHF. The chain employs TRBV4-3 and TRBJ1-5; no firm D call. Germline V gene lookup returns CDR1 LGHNA and CDR2 YSLEER. The CDR3 spans 16 residues. The V and J ends lost 2 bases and 2 bases respectively, with 13 bases between them.

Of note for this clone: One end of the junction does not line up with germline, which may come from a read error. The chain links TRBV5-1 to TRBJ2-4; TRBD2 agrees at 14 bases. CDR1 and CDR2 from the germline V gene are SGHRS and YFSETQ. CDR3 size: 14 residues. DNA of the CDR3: TGCGCCAGCAGATTGGGACTAGCGGGAGACATTCAGTACTTC. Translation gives CASRLGLAGDIQYF. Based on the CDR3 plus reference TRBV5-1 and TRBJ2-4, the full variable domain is KAGVTQTPRYLIKTRGQQVTLSCSPISGHRSVSWYQQTPGQGLQFLFEYFSETQRNKGNFPGRFSGRQFSNSRSEMNVSTLELGDSALYLCASRLGLAGDIQYFGAGTRLSVL.

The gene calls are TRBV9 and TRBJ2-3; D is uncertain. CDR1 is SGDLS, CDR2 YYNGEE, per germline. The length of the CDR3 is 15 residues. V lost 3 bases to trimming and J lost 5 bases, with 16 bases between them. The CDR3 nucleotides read TGTGCCAGCAGCGGACTGGAGTACTCGCGAGATACGCAGTATTTT. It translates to CASSGLEYSRDTQYF. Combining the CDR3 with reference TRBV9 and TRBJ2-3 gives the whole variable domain DSGVTQTPKHLITATGQRVTLRCSPRSGDLSVYWYQQSLDQGLQFLIQYYNGEERAKGNILERFSAQQFPDLHSELNLSSLELGDSALYFCASSGLEYSRDTQYFGPGTRLTVL.

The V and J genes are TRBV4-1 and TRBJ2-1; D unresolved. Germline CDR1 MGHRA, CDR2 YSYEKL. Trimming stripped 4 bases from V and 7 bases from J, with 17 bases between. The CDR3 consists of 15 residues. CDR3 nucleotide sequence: TGCGCCAGCAGCCGAAACACCGGATTTTCGAATGAGCAGTTCTTC. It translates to CASSRNTGFSNEQFF.

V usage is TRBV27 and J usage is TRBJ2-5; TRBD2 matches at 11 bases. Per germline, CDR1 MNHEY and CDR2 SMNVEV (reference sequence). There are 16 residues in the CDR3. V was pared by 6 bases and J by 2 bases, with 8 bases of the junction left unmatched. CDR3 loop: CASRMFSGREQETQYF. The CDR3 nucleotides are TGTGCCAGCAGGATGTTTAGCGGGAGGGAACAAGAGACCCAGTACTTC.

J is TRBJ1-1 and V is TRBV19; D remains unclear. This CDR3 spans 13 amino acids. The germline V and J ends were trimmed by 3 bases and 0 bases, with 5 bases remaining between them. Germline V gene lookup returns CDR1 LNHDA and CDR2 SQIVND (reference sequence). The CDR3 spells CASSIGMNTEAFF. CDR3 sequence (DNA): TGTGCCAGTAGTATTGGGATGAACACTGAAGCTTTCTTT.

The CDR3 sequence is CASRVTGTGIYNEQFF. For the CDR3, the DNA is TGCGCCAGCAGGGTCACCGGGACAGGGATCTACAATGAGCAGTTCTTC. The chain links TRBV5-1 to TRBJ2-1; 9 positions match TRBD1. This CDR3 has 16 residues. Trimming removed 5 bases from V and 3 bases from J; junction bases left unmatched: 9. The germline gives CDR1 SGHRS, CDR2 YFSETQ.

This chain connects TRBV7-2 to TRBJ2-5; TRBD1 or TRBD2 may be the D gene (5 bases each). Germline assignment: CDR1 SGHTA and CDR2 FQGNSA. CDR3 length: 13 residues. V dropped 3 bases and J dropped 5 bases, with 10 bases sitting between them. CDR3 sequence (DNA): TGTGCCAGCAGCTTGGGTAGGGACGAGACCCAGTACTTC. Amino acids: CASSLGRDETQYF.

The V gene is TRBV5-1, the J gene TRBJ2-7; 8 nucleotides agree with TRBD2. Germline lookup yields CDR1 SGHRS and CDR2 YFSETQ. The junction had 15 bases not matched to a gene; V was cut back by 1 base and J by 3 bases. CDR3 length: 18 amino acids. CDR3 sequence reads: CASSLNFEAGAPFYEQYF. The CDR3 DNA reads TGCGCCAGCAGCTTGAATTTTGAAGCGGGAGCCCCCTTCTACGAGCAGTACTTC.

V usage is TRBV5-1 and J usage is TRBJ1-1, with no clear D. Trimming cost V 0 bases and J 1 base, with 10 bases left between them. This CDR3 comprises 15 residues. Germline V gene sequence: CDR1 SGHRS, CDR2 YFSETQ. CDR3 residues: CASSLERVGNTEAFF. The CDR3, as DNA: TGCGCCAGCAGCTTGGAGCGGGTAGGGAACACTGAAGCTTTCTTT.

The CDR3 sequence is CASRPGPTNQPQHF. CDR3 DNA sequence: TGTGCCAGCAGGCCCGGACCGACAAATCAGCCCCAGCATTTT. The chain combines TRBV6-5 with TRBJ1-5; D gene uncertain. The CDR3 spans 14 residues. Trimming removed 6 bases from V and 4 bases from J, with 13 bases in between. Germline loops: CDR1 MNHEY, CDR2 SVGAGI.

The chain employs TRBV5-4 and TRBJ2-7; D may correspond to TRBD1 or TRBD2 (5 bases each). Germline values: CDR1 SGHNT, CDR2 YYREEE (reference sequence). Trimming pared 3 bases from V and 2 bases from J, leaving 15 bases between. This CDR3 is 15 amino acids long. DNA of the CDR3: TGTGCCAGCAGCTGGGGGTCTGATCTCGCCTACGAGCAGTACGTC. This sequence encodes CASSWGSDLAYEQYV.

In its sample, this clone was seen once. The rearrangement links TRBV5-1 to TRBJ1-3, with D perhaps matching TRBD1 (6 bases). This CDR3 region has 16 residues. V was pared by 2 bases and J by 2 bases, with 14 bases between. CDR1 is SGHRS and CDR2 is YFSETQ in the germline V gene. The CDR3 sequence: CASSFISGVAGNTIYF. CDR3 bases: TGCGCCAGCAGCTTTATCTCAGGGGTAGCTGGAAACACCATATATTTT.

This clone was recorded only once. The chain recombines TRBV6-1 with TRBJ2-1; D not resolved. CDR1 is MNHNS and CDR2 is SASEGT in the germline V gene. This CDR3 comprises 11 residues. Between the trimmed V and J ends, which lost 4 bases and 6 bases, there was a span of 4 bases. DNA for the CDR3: TGTGCCAGCAGTGTACTCAATGAGCAGTTCTTC. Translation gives CASSVLNEQFF.